These 18 T cell receptor beta chains share one sample of origin, sequenced in a study of lymphopenia after photon versus proton radiotherapy (dated by TCRdb to between 2018 and 2021). Libraries were built with the immunoSEQ multiplex PCR assay. TCRdb took over this immuneACCESS table, retaining in-frame rearrangements with V and J assigned. Such tables are incomplete; in checked studies, under half of the missing clones stem from an unresolved V gene, and the remainder is unexplained. The sample table contains 45,000 to 65,000 clones; only one count was recorded for around four fifths of them. The top ten clones comprise 29% of the sample. Source: peripheral blood, taken from a patient treated with photon-based radiotherapy. All receptors come from a man aged 50-59 years with gastric cancer.

The V call is TRBV9, the J call TRBJ2-1, with 7 nucleotides matching TRBD2. The CDR3 length is 16 residues. Trimming at V came to 0 bases and at J to 4 bases, leaving 7 bases not matched to a gene. Germline V lookup: CDR1 SGDLS, CDR2 YYNGEE. The CDR3 DNA follows: TGTGCCAGCAGCGTAGCCGGGAGGCCCGAATACAATGAGCAGTTCTTC. This sequence encodes CASSVAGRPEYNEQFF.

The V call is TRBV29-1, the J call TRBJ2-1; D is possibly TRBD1 (8 bases). V lost 4 bases and J lost 6, with 16 bases in between. The germline gives CDR1 SQVTM, CDR2 ANQGSEA. The CDR3 loop spans 14 amino acids. CDR3 in amino acids: CSVGPTGGGNEQFF. In DNA form, the CDR3 reads TGCAGCGTTGGGCCAACAGGGGGGGGCAATGAGCAGTTCTTC.

This sequence joins TRBV5-1 and TRBJ2-3; 8 positions match TRBD2. This CDR3 comprises 17 residues. The V segment lost 4 bases and the J segment 4 bases; nucleotides outside the gene matches: 14. Germline-derived CDR1 and CDR2 are SGHRS and YFSETQ. The CDR3 DNA reads as TGCGCCAGCAGCCCGGCCGTGGTAGCGGGACGCCCAGATACGCAGTATTTT. The encoded protein is CASSPAVVAGRPDTQYF.

The chain recombines TRBV30 with TRBJ2-3; no firm D call. Trimming shortened V by 1 base and J by 0 bases, and 5 bases separated the two germline ends. Germline loops: CDR1 GTSNPN, CDR2 SVGIG (reference sequence). The CDR3 covers 13 residues. As DNA, the CDR3 is TGTGCCTGGAGTGGGGCTAGCACAGATACGCAGTATTTT. This encodes CAWSGASTDTQYF.

The chain uses TRBV25-1 and TRBJ2-7; no clear D. Per germline, CDR1 MGHDK and CDR2 SYGVNS. CDR3 length: 13 amino acids. Deletions cut 5 bases from V and 0 bases from J, with 8 bases between. CDR3 amino acids: CASSTPGSYEQYF. The DNA of the CDR3 is TGTGCCAGCAGTACCCCCGGCTCCTACGAGCAGTACTTC.

The chain joins TRBV7-7 to TRBJ2-7; 11 nucleotides align to TRBD2. The germline V gene encodes CDR1 SSHAT and CDR2 FNYEAQ (reference sequence). Trimming at V came to 5 bases and at J to 2 bases, leaving 5 bases not matched to a gene. The CDR3 is 15 amino acids. The CDR3 loop reads CASSRGTSGTYEQYF. DNA for the CDR3: TGTGCCAGCAGCCGAGGGACTAGCGGCACCTACGAGCAGTACTTC.

This chain joins TRBV6-5 and TRBJ2-7, with 9 bases aligning to TRBD1. Losses at the gene ends were 6 bases for V and 5 bases for J; bases not matched to a gene: 11. CDR1 is MNHEY and CDR2 is SVGAGI in the germline V gene. The CDR3 is 15 amino acids. The CDR3 DNA reads TGTGCCAGCAGAACAACCGGGACAGGGTTCGACGAGCAGTACTTC. Amino acids: CASRTTGTGFDEQYF.

CDR3 amino acids: CASSPGAQNTGELFF. The CDR3 DNA sequence: TGTGCCAGCTCACCAGGAGCCCAAAATACCGGGGAGCTGTTTTTT. The chain links TRBV18 to TRBJ2-2, with D hard to call. The CDR3 extends over 15 amino acids. The V end lost 2 bases, the J end lost 5 bases, and 12 bases lay between the germline ends. Germline V gives CDR1 KGHSH, CDR2 LQKENI.

This CDR3 reads CASSLVESGPYEQYF. The DNA for the CDR3 is TGTGCCAGCAGCTTAGTAGAGTCCGGTCCCTACGAGCAGTACTTC. The rearrangement uses TRBV11-1 and TRBJ2-7; D is unclear. The CDR3 has 15 residues. Trimming removed 1 base at V and 2 bases at J, with 12 bases between. The germline V gene encodes CDR1 SGHAT and CDR2 FQDESV (reference sequence). Combining the CDR3 with reference TRBV11-1 and TRBJ2-7 gives the whole variable domain EAEVAQSPRYKITEKSQAVAFWCDPISGHATLYWYRQILGQGPELLVQFQDESVVDDSQLPKDRFSAERLKGVDSTLKIQPAELGDSAMYLCASSLVESGPYEQYFGPGTRLTVT.

CDR3: CASSSSGGSYNEQFF. The DNA for the CDR3 is TGTGCCAGCAGCTCCAGCGGGGGGTCCTACAATGAGCAGTTCTTC. The chain is built from TRBV5-6 and TRBJ2-1; 9 nucleotides align to TRBD2. The CDR3 is made up of 15 amino acids. The trim removed 3 bases at V and 1 base at J, leaving 2 bases unmatched. Germline V gene data show CDR1 as SGHDT and CDR2 as YYEEEE.

The chain carries TRBV5-1 and TRBJ2-5, with D perhaps matching TRBD1 or TRBD2 (6 bases each). V lost 4 bases and J lost 3, with 13 bases in between. Germline V gene lookup returns CDR1 SGHRS and CDR2 YFSETQ. The CDR3 length is 14 residues. CDR3 nucleotide sequence: TGCGCCAGCAGCCTCGGGGGCGGGAAAGAGACCCAGTACTTC. The encoded protein is CASSLGGGKETQYF.

The V call is TRBV6-5, the J call TRBJ2-5; D may correspond to TRBD1 or TRBD2 (5 bases each). V was pared by 2 bases and J by 7 bases, with 11 bases between. The CDR3 is 13 amino acids. Germline CDR1 reads MNHEY; CDR2 reads SVGAGI. The CDR3 sequence is CASSYRDAGTQYF. In nucleotides, the CDR3 is TGTGCCAGCAGTTACAGGGACGCGGGGACCCAGTACTTC.

This clone was detected only once. The V and J genes are TRBV30 and TRBJ2-7; the D is unclear. Trimming shortened V by 0 bases and J by 1 base, and 1 base separated the two germline ends. The CDR3 runs 11 residues. Per germline, CDR1 GTSNPN and CDR2 SVGIG (reference sequence). The CDR3 nucleotides are TGTGCCTGGAGTGTTTCCTACGAGCAGTACTTC. Its translation: CAWSVSYEQYF.

The gene calls are TRBV29-1 and TRBJ1-2; D is unclear. The germline V and J ends were trimmed by 3 bases and 2 bases, with 7 bases remaining between them. This CDR3 contains 12 residues. Germline CDR1 SQVTM, CDR2 ANQGSEA. CDR3 coding DNA: TGCAGCGTTGAGGGCCTGAACTATGGCTACACCTTC. It is translated as CSVEGLNYGYTF.

This clone occurred a few times. The chain uses TRBV18 and TRBJ1-5; D uncertain. Trimming removed 5 bases from V and 0 bases from J, with 8 bases in between. CDR1 is KGHSH and CDR2 is LQKENI in the germline V gene. The CDR3 totals 14 residues. This CDR3 is CASSASDSNQPQHF. CDR3 sequence (DNA): TGTGCCAGCTCAGCTTCCGATAGCAATCAGCCCCAGCATTTT.

The J gene is TRBJ2-1, the V gene TRBV2; 11 nucleotides agree with TRBD2. The V gene end was trimmed by 7 bases and the J gene end by 4 bases; junction bases not matched to a gene: 6. Germline V CDR1 and CDR2: SNHLY, FYNNEI. The CDR3 length is 15 residues. The DNA for the CDR3 is TGTGCCAGCATCATGACTAGCGGGAAGTACAATGAGCAGTTCTTC. Its protein product is CASIMTSGKYNEQFF. Full variable domain (remainder filled in from reference TRBV2 and TRBJ2-1): EPEVTQTPSHQVTQMGQEVILRCVPISNHLYFYWYRQILGQKVEFLVSFYNNEISEKSEIFDDQFSVERPDGSNFTLKIRSTKLEDSAMYFCASIMTSGKYNEQFFGPGTRLTVL.

The chain joins TRBV18 to TRBJ2-2, with a tentative D call TRBD2 (6 bases). This CDR3 contains 15 residues. Germline values: CDR1 KGHSH, CDR2 LQKENI. Trimming cost V 0 bases and J 2 bases, with 7 bases left between them. This CDR3 reads CASSPPGLNTGELFF. The CDR3 DNA is TGTGCCAGCTCACCACCGGGACTTAACACCGGGGAGCTGTTTTTT.

The rearrangement joins TRBV9 to TRBJ2-3; D possibly corresponds to TRBD2 (6 bases). Germline CDR1 and CDR2: SGDLS and YYNGEE. V shed 0 bases and J shed 2 bases, with 10 bases lying between them. The CDR3 is 15 residues long. The CDR3 DNA is TGTGCCAGCAGCGTAGTCGAGGGACTCACAGATACGCAGTATTTT. This codes for CASSVVEGLTDTQYF.